This T cell receptor (beta chain) was recorded in a study of shared clonotypes between healthy human individuals. Each subset's genomic DNA was shared equally among a number of immunoSEQ plates. The method was immunoSEQ multiplex PCR; TCRdb's version includes in-frame clones alone and lacks a portion of them. The sample lists hundreds of thousands of clones, roughly 70% occurring once. Turning to this clone: What it binds is unknown.

Study-wide findings and caveats: The study generally estimated greater richness for naive than memory subsets.

The junction had 9 bases not matched to a gene; V was cut back by 4 bases and J by 6 bases. The CDR3 runs 15 residues. Germline assignment: CDR1 SGHRS and CDR2 YFSETQ. Sample: memory CD4+ T cells sorted from blood. As to subset: CD45RA-negative fraction. The TCR sequence derives from a woman in her 30s in good health. The chain couples TRBV5-1 to TRBJ2-1; 8 bases agree with TRBD2. In DNA, the CDR3 is TGCGCCAGCAGCCTGGCGACAGCGGGAGTCAATGAGCAGTTCTTC. Protein product: CASSLATAGVNEQFF.